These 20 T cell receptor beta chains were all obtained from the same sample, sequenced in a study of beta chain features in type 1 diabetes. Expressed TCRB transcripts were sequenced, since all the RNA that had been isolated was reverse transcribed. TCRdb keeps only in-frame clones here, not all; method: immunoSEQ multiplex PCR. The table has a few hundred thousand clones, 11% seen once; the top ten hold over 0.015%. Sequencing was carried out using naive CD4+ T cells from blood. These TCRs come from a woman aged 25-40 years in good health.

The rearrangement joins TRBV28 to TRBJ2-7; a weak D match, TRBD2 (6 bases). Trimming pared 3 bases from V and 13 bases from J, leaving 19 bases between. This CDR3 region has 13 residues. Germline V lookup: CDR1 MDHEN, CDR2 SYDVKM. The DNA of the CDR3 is TGTGCCAGCAGTTTGGATTCTAGCGCCCGACTTTACTTC. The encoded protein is CASSLDSSARLYF.

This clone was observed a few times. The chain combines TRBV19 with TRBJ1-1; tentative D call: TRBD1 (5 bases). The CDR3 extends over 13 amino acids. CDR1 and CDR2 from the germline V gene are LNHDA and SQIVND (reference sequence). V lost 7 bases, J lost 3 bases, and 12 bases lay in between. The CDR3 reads CASIDRDDTEAFF. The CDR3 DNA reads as TGTGCCAGTATTGACAGAGATGACACTGAAGCTTTCTTT.

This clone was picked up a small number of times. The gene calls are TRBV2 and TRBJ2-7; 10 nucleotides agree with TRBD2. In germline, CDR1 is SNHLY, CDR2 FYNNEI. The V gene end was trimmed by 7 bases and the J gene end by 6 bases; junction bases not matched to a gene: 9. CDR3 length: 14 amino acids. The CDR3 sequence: CASTRSGRAVEQYF. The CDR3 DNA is TGTGCCAGCACCCGGAGCGGGAGGGCCGTCGAGCAGTACTTC.

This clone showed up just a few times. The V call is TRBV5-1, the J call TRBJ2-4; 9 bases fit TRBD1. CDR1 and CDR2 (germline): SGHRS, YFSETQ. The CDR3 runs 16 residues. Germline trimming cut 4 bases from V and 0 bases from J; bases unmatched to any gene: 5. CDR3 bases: TGCGCCAGCAGCGGGACAGGGTCGGGAGCCAAAAACATTCAGTACTTC. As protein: CASSGTGSGAKNIQYF.

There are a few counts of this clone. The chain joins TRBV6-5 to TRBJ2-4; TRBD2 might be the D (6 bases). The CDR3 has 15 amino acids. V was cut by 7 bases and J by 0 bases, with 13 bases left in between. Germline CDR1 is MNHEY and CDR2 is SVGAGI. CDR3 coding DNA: TGTGCCAGCACCTCCTCAGCGGGAGCCAAAAACATTCAGTACTTC. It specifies CASTSSAGAKNIQYF.

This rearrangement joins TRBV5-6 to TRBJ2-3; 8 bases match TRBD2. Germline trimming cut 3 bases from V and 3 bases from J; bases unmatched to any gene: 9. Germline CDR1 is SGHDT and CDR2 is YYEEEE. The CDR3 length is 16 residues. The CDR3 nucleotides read TGTGCCAGCAGCTGGTATAAGCGGGAGCCTACAGATACGCAGTATTTT. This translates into CASSWYKREPTDTQYF.

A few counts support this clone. CDR3 loop: CASSFWRASGIYNEQFF. As DNA, the CDR3 is TGTGCCAGCAGTTTTTGGCGGGCTAGCGGTATCTACAATGAGCAGTTCTTC. The rearrangement uses TRBV28 and TRBJ2-1, with TRBD2 matching 7 bases. CDR3 size: 17 residues. V shed 3 bases, J shed 3 bases, and the junction held 11 bases outside the gene matches. Germline CDR1 reads MDHEN; CDR2 reads SYDVKM.

In DNA form, the CDR3 reads TGTGCCAGCAGTTTATCTAGCGGGAGCTACAATGAGCAGTTCTTC. This codes for CASSLSSGSYNEQFF. The rearrangement joins TRBV28 to TRBJ2-1; TRBD2 aligns across 10 bases. J gave up 3 bases and V 1 base, and 0 bases lay outside the gene matches. The CDR3 spans 15 residues. CDR1 and CDR2 from the germline V gene are MDHEN and SYDVKM.

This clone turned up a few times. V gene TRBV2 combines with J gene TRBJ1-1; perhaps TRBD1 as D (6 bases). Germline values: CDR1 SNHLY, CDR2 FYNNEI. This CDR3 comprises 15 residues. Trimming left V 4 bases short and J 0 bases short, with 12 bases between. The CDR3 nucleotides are TGTGCCAGCAGTGTTCAGGGGTCGTTGAACACTGAAGCTTTCTTT. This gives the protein CASSVQGSLNTEAFF.

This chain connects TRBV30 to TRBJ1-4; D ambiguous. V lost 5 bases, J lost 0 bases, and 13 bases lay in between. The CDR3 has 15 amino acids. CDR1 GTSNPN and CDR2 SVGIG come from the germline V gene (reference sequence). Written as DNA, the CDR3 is TGTGCCTGGCATACTTTTGAGGCAACTAATGAAAAACTGTTTTTT. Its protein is CAWHTFEATNEKLFF.

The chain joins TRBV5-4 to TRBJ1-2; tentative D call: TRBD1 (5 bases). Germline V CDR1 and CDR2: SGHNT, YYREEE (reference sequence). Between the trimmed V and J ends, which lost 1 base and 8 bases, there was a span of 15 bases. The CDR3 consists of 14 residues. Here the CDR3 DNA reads TGTGCCAGCAGCTTGTCAGGCCAGGGTGGGGGCTACACCTTC. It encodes CASSLSGQGGGYTF. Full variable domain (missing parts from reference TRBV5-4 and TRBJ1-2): ETGVTQSPTHLIKTRGQQVTLRCSSQSGHNTVSWYQQALGQGPQFIFQYYREEENGRGNFPPRFSGLQFPNYSSELNVNALELDDSALYLCASSLSGQGGGYTFGSGTRLTVV.

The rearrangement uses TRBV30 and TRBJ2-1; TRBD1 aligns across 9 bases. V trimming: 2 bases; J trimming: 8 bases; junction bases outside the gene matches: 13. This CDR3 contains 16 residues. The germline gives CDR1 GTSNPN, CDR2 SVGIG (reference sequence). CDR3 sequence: CAWSPHTGTGYHEQFF. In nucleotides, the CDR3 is TGTGCCTGGAGTCCCCATACCGGGACAGGGTATCATGAGCAGTTCTTC.

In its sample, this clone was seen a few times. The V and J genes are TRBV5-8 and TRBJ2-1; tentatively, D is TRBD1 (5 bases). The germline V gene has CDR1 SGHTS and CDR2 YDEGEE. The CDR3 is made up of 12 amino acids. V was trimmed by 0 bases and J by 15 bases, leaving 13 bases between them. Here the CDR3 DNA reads TGTGCCAGCAGCTTGGCCAGAGTGGGGCTGTTCTTC. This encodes CASSLARVGLFF.

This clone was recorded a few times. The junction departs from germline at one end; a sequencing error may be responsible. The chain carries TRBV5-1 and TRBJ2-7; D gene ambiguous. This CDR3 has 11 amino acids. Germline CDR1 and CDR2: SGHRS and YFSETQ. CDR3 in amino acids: CASSFSHEQYF. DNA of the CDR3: TGCGCCAGCAGCTTCTCCCACGAGCAGTACTTC.

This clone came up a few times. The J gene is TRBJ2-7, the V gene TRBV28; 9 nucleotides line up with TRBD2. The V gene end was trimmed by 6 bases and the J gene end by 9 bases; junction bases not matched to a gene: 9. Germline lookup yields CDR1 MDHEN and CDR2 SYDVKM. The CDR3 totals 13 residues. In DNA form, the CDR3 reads TGTGCCAGCAGCTCATTAGCGGGAGTTGGGCAGTACTTC. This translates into CASSSLAGVGQYF.

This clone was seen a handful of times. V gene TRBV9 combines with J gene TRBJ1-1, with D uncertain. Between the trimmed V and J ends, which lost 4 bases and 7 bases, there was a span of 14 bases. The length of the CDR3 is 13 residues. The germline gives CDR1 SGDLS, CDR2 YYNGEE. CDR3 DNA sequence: TGTGCCAGCAGCTCCCCGGGAGGCGGTGAAGCTTTCTTT. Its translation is CASSSPGGGEAFF.

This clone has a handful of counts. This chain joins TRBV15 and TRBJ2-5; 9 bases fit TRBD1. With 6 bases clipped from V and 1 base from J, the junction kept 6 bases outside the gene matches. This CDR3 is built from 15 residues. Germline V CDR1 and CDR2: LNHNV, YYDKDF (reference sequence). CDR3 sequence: CATSQGQGTQETQYF. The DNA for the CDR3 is TGTGCCACCAGTCAGGGACAGGGCACCCAAGAGACCCAGTACTTC.

The CDR3 region is CASSQDRGGLRTDTQYF. The CDR3 nucleotides read TGCGCCAGCAGCCAAGATCGGGGGGGGCTACGCACAGATACGCAGTATTTT. This rearrangement joins TRBV4-3 to TRBJ2-3; 8 bases fit TRBD2. Germline trimming cut 0 bases from V and 1 base from J; bases unmatched to any gene: 6. Germline CDR1 and CDR2: LGHNA and YSLEER. The length of the CDR3 is 17 residues.

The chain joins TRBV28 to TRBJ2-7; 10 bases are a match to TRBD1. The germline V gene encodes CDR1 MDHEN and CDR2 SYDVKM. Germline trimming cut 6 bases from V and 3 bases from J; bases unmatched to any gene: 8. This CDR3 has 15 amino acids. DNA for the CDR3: TGTGCCAGCAGACAGCCGGGACAGGGGATCTACGAGCAGTACTTC. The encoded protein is CASRQPGQGIYEQYF.

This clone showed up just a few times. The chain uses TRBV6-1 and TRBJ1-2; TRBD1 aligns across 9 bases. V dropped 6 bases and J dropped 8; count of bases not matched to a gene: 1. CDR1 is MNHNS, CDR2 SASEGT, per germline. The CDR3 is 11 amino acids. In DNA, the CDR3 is TGTGCCAGCAGCACAGGGGGCGGCTACACCTTC. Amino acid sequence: CASSTGGGYTF.